This T cell receptor (beta chain) originates from a study of shared clonotypes between healthy human individuals. Profiled with immunoSEQ multiplex PCR; TCRdb holds only in-frame clones, not every one. The repertoire holds about 1,500,000 clones, roughly 96% seen once, with approximately 1.1% in the top ten. The specimen sequenced was naive CD4+ T cells sorted from blood. Subset in this sample: CD45RA+ positively selected. The TCR was taken from a man aged 25-45 years in good health.

Here the CDR3 DNA reads TGTGCCAGCAGCGAAAGCGGGGCCCAGGGGGAAAAACTGTTTTTT. Translation gives CASSESGAQGEKLFF. V and J are TRBV5-4 and TRBJ1-4, with D possibly TRBD1 on 6 matching bases. Germline-derived CDR1 and CDR2 are SGHNT and YYREEE (reference sequence). The CDR3 loop spans 15 amino acids. Trimming stripped 4 bases from V and 8 bases from J, with 18 bases between.